This T cell receptor (beta chain) was obtained from a study of molecular identifiers for immune sequencing clone quantification. The V gene lost 0 bases and the J gene lost 6 bases, with 10 bases spanning the gap. Germline CDR1 and CDR2: KGHSY and FQNENV. This CDR3 spans 14 amino acids. The sorting of naive CD8 T cells used the CD8+CD4-CCR7+CD45RA+ phenotype. On this clonotype: Its antigen is unidentified.

TCRdb re-analysed the PCR reads in MiXCR, keeping a single row per CDR3 protein. The data contain about 40,000 distinct CDR3 sequences, roughly 20% of them singletons. General study findings and limits: In naive cells, clones above 20 RNA copies held under 1% of molecules, whereas in effector cells they held over 97%.

This TCR was sampled from a human donor in good health. Some libraries in this study had Jurkat cell RNA spiked in. Input material: naive CD8+ T cells from blood, with Jurkat cell RNA spiked in. Noted subset: FACS-sorted CD8+CD4-CCR7+CD45RA+ naive T cells. The gene calls are TRBV16 and TRBJ2-3; tentatively, D is TRBD2 (5 bases). The CDR3 sequence: CASSQSSSSDTQYF. CDR3 coding DNA: TGTGCCAGCAGCCAATCGTCTAGCTCGGATACGCAGTATTTT.